Described below is a single TCR beta chain sequence and its context. The data are from a study of T cell clonotyping in hematopoietic cell transplantation. The time point: recipient sample about 28 days before transplant, after cytoreduction. Between the trimmed V and J ends, which lost 5 bases and 8 bases, there was a span of 21 bases. This CDR3 is built from 15 residues. Germline V lookup: CDR1 SGHTA, CDR2 FQGNSA. Generated by immunoSEQ multiplex PCR, the TCRdb table keeps only in-frame clones and is missing some. Among about 18,000 clones, more than 70% were seen once, and the ten largest hold around 7.7%.

This specimen was peripheral blood mononuclear cells, taken before stem cell transplant. The chain combines TRBV7-2 with TRBJ1-2; D might be TRBD1 (6 bases). The sequence was collected from a man aged 50-59 years with acute myeloid leukemia. Some clones in this sample may be carry-over from other donors' samples. In nucleotides, the CDR3 is TGTGCCAGCAGCCTAGGGGGTACGGCCTCGAGGGGCTACACCTTC. Translated: CASSLGGTASRGYTF.